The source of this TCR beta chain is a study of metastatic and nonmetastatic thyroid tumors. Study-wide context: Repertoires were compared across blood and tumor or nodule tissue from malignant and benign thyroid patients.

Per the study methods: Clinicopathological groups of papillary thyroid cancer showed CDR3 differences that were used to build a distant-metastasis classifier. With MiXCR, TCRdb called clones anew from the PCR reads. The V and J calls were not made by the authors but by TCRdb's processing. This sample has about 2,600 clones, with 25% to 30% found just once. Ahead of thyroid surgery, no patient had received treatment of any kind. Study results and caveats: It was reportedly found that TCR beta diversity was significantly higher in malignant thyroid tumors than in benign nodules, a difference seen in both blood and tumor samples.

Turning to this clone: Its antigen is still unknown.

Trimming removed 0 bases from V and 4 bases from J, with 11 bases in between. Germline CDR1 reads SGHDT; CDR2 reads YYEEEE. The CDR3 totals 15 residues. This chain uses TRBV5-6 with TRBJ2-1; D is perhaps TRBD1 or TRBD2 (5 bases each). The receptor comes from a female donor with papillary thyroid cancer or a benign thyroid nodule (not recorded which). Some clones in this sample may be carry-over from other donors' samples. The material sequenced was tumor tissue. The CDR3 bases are TGTGCCAGCAGCTTGGTAAGGGACGGATACAATGAGCAGTTCTTC. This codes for CASSLVRDGYNEQFF.